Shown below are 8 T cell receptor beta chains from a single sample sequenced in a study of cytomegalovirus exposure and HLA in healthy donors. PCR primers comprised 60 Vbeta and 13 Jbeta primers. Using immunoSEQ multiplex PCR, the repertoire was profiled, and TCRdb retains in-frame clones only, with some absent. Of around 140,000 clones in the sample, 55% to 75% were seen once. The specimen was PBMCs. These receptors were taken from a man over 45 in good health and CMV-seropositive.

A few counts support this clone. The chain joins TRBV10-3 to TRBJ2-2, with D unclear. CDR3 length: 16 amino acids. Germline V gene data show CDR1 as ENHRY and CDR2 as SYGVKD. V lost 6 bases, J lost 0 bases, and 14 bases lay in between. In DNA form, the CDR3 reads TGTGCCATCAGGTTAGAACTAACAACGAACACCGGGGAGCTGTTTTTT. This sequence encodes CAIRLELTTNTGELFF.

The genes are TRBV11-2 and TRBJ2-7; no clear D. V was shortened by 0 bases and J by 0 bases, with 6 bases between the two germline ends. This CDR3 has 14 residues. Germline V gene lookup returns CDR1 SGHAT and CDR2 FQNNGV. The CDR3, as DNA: TGTGCCAGCAGCTTAGAACACTACTCCTACGAGCAGTACTTC. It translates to CASSLEHYSYEQYF.

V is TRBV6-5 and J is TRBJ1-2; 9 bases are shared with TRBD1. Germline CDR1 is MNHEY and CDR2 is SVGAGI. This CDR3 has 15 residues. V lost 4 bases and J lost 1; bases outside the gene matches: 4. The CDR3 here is CASSSWTGVNYGYTF. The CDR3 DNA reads TGTGCCAGCAGTTCCTGGACAGGGGTTAACTATGGCTACACCTTC.

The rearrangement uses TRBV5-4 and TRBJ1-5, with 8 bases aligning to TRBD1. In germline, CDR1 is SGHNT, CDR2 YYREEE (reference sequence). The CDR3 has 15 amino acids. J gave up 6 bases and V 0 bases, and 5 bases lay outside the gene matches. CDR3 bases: TGTGCCAGCAGCTTGGGTGGGGGGACAGGTCAGCCCCAGCATTTT. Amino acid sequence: CASSLGGGTGQPQHF. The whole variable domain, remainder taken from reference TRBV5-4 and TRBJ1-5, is ETGVTQSPTHLIKTRGQQVTLRCSSQSGHNTVSWYQQALGQGPQFIFQYYREEENGRGNFPPRFSGLQFPNYSSELNVNALELDDSALYLCASSLGGGTGQPQHFGDGTRLSIL.

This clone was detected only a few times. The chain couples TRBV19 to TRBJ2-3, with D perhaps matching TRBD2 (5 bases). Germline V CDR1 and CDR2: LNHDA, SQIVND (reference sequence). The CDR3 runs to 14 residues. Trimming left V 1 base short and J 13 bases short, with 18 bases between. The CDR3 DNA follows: TGTGCCAGTAGTATAGGTCTAGCAAACCCTTTAGAGTATTTT. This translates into CASSIGLANPLEYF.

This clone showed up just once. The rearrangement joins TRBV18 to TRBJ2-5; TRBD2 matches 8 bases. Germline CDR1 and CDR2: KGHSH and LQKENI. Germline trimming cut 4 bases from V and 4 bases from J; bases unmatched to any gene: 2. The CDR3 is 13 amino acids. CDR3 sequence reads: CASSLREGETQYF. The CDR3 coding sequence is TGTGCCAGCTCACTCCGGGAGGGAGAGACCCAGTACTTC.

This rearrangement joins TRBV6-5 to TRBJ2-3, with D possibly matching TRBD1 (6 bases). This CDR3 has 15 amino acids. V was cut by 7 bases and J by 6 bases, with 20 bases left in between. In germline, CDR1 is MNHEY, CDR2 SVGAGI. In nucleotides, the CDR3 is TGTGCCAGCACCCCACGGTTAACAACAGGGGATACGCAGTATTTT. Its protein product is CASTPRLTTGDTQYF.

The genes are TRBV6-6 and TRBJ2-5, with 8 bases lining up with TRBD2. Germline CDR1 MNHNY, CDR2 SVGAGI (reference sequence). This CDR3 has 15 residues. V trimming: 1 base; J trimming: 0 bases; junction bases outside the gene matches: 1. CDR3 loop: CASSYFGGDQETQYF. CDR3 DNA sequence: TGTGCCAGCAGTTACTTCGGGGGGGACCAAGAGACCCAGTACTTC.